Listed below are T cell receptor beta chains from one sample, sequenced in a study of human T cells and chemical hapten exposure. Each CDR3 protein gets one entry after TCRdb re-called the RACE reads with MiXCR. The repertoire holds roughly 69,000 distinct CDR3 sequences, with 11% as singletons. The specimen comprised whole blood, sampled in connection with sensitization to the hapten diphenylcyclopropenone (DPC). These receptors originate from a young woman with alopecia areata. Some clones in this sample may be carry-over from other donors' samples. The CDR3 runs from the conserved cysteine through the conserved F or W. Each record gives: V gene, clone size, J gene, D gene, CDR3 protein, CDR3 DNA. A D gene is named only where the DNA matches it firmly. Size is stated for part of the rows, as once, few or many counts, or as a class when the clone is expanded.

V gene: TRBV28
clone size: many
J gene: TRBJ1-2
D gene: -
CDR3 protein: CASSLGRGYGYTF
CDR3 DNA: TGTGCCAGCAGTTTGGGGCGGGGCTATGGCTACACCTTC

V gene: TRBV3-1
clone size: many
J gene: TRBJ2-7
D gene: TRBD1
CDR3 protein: CASSQTQGARTDEQYF
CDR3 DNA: TGTGCCAGCAGCCAAACACAGGGGGCCCGTACGGACGAGCAGTACTTC

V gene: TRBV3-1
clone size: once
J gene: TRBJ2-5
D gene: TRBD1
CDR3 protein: CASSKGTVQETQYF
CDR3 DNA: TGTGCCAGCAGCAAAGGGACAGTACAAGAGACCCAGTACTTC

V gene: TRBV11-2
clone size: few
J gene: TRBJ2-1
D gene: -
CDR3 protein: CASSLVARTTYNEQFF
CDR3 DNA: TGTGCCAGCAGCTTAGTCGCGCGGACCACCTACAATGAGCAGTTCTTC

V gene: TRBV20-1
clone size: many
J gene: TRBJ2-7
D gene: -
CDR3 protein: CSARSALRASYEQYF
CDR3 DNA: TGCAGTGCTAGGTCGGCGCTGAGGGCCTCCTACGAGCAGTACTTC

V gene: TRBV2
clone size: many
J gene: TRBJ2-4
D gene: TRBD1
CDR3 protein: CASSPGQGDIQYF
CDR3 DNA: TGTGCCAGCAGTCCAGGACAGGGAGACATTCAGTACTTC

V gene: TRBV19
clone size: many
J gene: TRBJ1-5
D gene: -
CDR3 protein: CASRAYINQPQHF
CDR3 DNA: TGTGCCAGTAGGGCGTACATAAATCAGCCCCAGCATTTT

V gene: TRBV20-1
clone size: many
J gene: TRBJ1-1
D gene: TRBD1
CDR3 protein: CSASPGQDLNTEAFF
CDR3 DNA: TGCAGTGCTAGCCCGGGACAGGACTTGAACACTGAAGCTTTCTTT

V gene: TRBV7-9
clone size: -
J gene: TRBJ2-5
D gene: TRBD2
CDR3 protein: CASTLREGSQETQYF
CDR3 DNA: TGTGCCAGCACCCTCCGGGAGGGGTCCCAAGAGACCCAGTACTTC

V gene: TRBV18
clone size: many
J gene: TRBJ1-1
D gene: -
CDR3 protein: CASSPPRRTEAFF
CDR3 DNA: TGTGCCAGCTCACCACCCCGGCGCACTGAAGCTTTCTTT

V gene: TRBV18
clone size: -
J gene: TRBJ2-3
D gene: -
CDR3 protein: CASSSLLDTQYF
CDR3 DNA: TGTGCCAGCTCCTCCTTATTGGATACGCAGTATTTT

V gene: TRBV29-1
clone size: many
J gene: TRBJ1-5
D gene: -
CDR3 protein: CSVATRGLGQPQHF
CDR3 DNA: TGCAGCGTTGCCACCCGGGGACTGGGTCAGCCCCAGCATTTT

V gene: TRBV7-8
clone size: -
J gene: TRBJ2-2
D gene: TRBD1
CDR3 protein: CASSLVQGAGELFF
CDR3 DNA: TGTGCCAGCAGCTTAGTTCAGGGGGCCGGGGAGCTGTTTTTT

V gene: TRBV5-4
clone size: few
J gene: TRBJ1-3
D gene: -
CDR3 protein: CASSLSPSSGNTIYF
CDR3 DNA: TGTGCCAGCAGCTTGTCGCCCAGCTCTGGAAACACCATATATTTT

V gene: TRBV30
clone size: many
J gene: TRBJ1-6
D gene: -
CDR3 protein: CAWSREASSYNSPLHF
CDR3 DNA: TGTGCCTGGAGTAGGGAGGCTAGCTCCTATAATTCACCCCTCCACTTT

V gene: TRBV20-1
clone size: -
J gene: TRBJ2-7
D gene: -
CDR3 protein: CSAQTGPYEQYF
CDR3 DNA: TGCAGTGCTCAGACCGGGCCCTACGAGCAGTACTTC

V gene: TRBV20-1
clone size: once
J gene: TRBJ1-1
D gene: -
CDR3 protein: CSAVPGLLTEAFF
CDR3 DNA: TGCAGTGCGGTACCGGGACTATTGACTGAAGCTTTCTTT

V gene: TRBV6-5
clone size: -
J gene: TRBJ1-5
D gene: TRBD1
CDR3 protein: CASSSLPGQGNQPQHF
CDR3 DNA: TGTGCCAGCAGTTCCCTTCCGGGACAGGGCAATCAGCCCCAGCATTTT

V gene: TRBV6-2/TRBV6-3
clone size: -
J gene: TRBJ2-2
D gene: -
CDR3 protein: CASSYHVGFTGELFF
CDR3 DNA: TGTGCCAGCAGTTACCACGTAGGGTTCACCGGGGAGCTGTTTTTT

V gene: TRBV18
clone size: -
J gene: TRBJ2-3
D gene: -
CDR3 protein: CASSPASGTDTQYF
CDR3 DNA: TGTGCCAGCTCACCGGCTAGCGGCACAGATACGCAGTATTTT

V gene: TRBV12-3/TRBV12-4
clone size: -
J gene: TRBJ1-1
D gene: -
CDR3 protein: CASSGYHEAFF
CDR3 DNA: TGTGCCAGCAGTGGATACCATGAAGCTTTCTTT

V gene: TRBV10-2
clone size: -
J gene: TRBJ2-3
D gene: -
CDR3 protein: CASGSTQYF
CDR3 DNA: TGCGCCAGCGGGAGTACGCAGTATTTT

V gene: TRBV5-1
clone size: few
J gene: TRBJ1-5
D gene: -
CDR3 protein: CASSLDGARGQPQHF
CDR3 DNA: TGCGCCAGCAGCTTGGATGGGGCGCGGGGTCAGCCCCAGCATTTT

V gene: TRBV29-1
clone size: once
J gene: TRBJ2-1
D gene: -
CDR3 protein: CSVQPGTEQFF
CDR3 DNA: TGCAGCGTTCAACCTGGGACAGAGCAGTTCTTC

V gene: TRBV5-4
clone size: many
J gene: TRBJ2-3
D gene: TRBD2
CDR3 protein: CASSLPSAGGRDTQYF
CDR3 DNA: TGTGCCAGCAGCTTGCCTTCAGCGGGGGGGCGGGATACGCAGTATTTT

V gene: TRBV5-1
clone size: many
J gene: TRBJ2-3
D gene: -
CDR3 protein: CASSPGGVPGDTQYF
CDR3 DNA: TGCGCCAGCAGCCCCGGCGGGGTCCCCGGGGATACGCAGTATTTT

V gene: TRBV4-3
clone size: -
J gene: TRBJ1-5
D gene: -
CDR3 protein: CASSQVPGSDQPQHF
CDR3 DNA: TGCGCCAGCAGCCAAGTGCCGGGATCCGATCAGCCCCAGCATTTT

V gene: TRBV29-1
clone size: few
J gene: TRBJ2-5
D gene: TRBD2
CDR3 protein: CSVGDGGRTGTQYF
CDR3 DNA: TGCAGCGTTGGGGACGGCGGGAGGACGGGGACCCAGTACTTC

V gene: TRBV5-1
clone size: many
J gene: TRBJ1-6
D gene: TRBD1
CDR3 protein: CASSLKGTGGSPLHF
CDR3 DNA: TGCGCCAGCAGCTTGAAGGGGACAGGGGGCTCACCCCTCCACTTT

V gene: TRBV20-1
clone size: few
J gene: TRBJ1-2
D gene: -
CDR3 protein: CSARGAGRSDYGYTF
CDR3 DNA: TGCAGTGCTAGAGGGGCGGGCCGTTCGGACTATGGCTACACCTTC

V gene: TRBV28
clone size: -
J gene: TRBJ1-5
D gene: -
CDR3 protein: CASRDPGINQPQHF
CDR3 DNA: TGTGCCAGCAGGGACCCAGGGATCAATCAGCCCCAGCATTTT

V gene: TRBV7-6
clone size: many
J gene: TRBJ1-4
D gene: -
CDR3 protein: CASSLGARAANEKLFF
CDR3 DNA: TGTGCCAGCAGCTTAGGGGCGCGGGCAGCTAATGAAAAACTGTTTTTT

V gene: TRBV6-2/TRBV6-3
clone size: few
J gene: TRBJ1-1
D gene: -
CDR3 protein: CASSSRQGMMTEAFF
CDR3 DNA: TGTGCCAGCAGTTCACGACAAGGGATGATGACTGAAGCTTTCTTT